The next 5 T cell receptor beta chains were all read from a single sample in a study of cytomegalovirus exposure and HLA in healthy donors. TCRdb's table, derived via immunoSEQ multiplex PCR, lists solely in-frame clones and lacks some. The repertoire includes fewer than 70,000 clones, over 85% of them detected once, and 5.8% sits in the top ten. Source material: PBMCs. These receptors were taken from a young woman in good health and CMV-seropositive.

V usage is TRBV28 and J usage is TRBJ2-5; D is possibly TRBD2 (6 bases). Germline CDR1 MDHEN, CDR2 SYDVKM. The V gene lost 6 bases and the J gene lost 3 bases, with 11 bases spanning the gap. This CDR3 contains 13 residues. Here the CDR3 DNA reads TGTGCCAGCAGGGAGGGGCAGGAAGAGACCCAGTACTTC. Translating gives CASREGQEETQYF.

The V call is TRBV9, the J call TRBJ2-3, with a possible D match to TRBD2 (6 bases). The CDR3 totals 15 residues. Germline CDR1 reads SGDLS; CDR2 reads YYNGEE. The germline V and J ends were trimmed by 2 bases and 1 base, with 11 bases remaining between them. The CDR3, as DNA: TGTGCCAGCAGCGTGGAGGGCATGGGCACAGATACGCAGTATTTT. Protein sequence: CASSVEGMGTDTQYF.

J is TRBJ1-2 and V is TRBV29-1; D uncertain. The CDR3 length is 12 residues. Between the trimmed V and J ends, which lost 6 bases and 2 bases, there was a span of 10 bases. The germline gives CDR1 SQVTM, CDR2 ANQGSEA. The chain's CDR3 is CSVVQLNYGYTF. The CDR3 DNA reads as TGCAGCGTGGTACAGTTGAACTATGGCTACACCTTC. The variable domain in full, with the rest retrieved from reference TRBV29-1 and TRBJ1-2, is SAVISQKPSRDICQRGTSLTIQCQVDSQVTMMFWYRQQPGQSLTLIATANQGSEATYESGFVIDKFPISRPNLTFSTLTVSNMSPEDSSIYLCSVVQLNYGYTFGSGTRLTVV.

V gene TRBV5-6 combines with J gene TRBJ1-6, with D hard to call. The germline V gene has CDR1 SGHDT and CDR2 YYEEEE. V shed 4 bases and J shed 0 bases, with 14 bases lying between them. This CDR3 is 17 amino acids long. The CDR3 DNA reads TGTGCCAGCAGCAACCTAGGGAGGAGCTCCTATAATTCACCCCTCCACTTT. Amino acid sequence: CASSNLGRSSYNSPLHF.

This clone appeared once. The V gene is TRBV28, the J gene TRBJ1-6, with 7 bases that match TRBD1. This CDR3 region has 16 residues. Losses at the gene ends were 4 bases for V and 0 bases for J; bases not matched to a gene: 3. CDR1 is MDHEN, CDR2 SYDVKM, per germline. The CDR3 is CASSSGGSSYNSPLHF. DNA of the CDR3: TGTGCCAGCAGTTCAGGGGGGAGCTCCTATAATTCACCCCTCCACTTT.